A single sample gave rise to the 21 T cell receptor beta chains below, sequenced in a study of T-cell reconstitution after alpha-beta-depleted transplantation in children. TCRbeta library preparation incorporated unique molecular identifiers. A single record per CDR3 protein comes from TCRdb applying MiXCR to the PCR reads. The table includes fewer than 550,000 distinct CDR3 sequences, about an eighth detected once. Source: PBMCs, mostly from graft donor cells, taken 180 days after TCRalphabeta/CD19-depleted stem cell transplant. These receptors came from a female patient aged 2-9 years who had a stem cell transplant for aplastic anemia, so the T cells may come from the graft donor.

This clonotype has just a few counts. The chain links TRBV7-9 to TRBJ1-2; D not resolved. The CDR3 covers 15 residues. V was shortened by 7 bases and J by 0 bases, with 15 bases between the two germline ends. CDR1 SEHNR and CDR2 FQNEAQ come from the germline V gene (reference sequence). The DNA of the CDR3 is TGTGCCAGCACCCCGTTTGGGGTGACTAACTATGGCTACACCTTC. This gives the protein CASTPFGVTNYGYTF.

This clonotype has just a few counts. J is TRBJ1-1 and V is TRBV7-9, with D possibly matching TRBD1 (5 bases). The length of the CDR3 is 13 residues. The V end lost 6 bases, the J end lost 4 bases, and 12 bases lay between the germline ends. Germline V gives CDR1 SEHNR, CDR2 FQNEAQ (reference sequence). DNA of the CDR3: TGTGCCAGCAGGGCGGGGGGAGGCACTGAAGCTTTCTTT. Protein sequence: CASRAGGGTEAFF.

This clonotype was observed a handful of times. As DNA, the CDR3 is TGTGCCATCAGCCCCCTTCTAGCGGGAGGGACATACGAGCAGTACTTC. It specifies CAISPLLAGGTYEQYF. The rearrangement links TRBV10-3 to TRBJ2-7, with TRBD2 matching 12 bases. With V trimmed by 6 bases and J by 4 bases, 10 bases remained unmatched. Germline V gene data show CDR1 as ENHRY and CDR2 as SYGVKD. The CDR3 is 16 residues long.

This clonotype was seen repeatedly, ten times or more. The J gene is TRBJ1-1, the V gene TRBV29-1; D gene uncertain. Germline V gene lookup returns CDR1 SQVTM and CDR2 ANQGSEA. Trimming took off 0 bases at V and 3 bases at J, with 17 bases between the two ends. The CDR3 is 16 amino acids. The CDR3 nucleotides are TGCAGCGTTGAAGATAGGACGGTGCTGACGGACACTGAAGCTTTCTTT. Protein sequence: CSVEDRTVLTDTEAFF. The variable domain in full, completed from reference TRBV29-1 and TRBJ1-1, reads SAVISQKPSRDICQRGTSLTIQCQVDSQVTMMFWYRQQPGQSLTLIATANQGSEATYESGFVIDKFPISRPNLTFSTLTVSNMSPEDSSIYLCSVEDRTVLTDTEAFFGQGTRLTVV.

This rearrangement joins TRBV19 to TRBJ1-5, with 9 bases fitting TRBD1. CDR1 LNHDA and CDR2 SQIVND come from the germline V gene (reference sequence). The V segment lost 3 bases and the J segment 7 bases; nucleotides outside the gene matches: 10. The CDR3 is made up of 16 amino acids. The CDR3 loop reads CASSISNRGRGQPQHF. CDR3 bases: TGTGCCAGTAGTATCTCGAACAGGGGGCGCGGGCAGCCCCAGCATTTT.

This sequence joins TRBV29-1 and TRBJ2-4; 9 bases match TRBD1. With 7 bases clipped from V and 8 bases from J, the junction kept 9 bases outside the gene matches. CDR1 is SQVTM, CDR2 ANQGSEA, per germline. CDR3 length: 13 amino acids. For the CDR3, the DNA is TGCAGCGCAACCGGGACAGGGTTCGACATTCAGTACTTC. Amino acid sequence: CSATGTGFDIQYF.

The V gene is TRBV18, the J gene TRBJ1-1; D not resolved. Germline loops: CDR1 KGHSH, CDR2 LQKENI. With 2 bases removed from V and 5 bases from J, the gap between germline ends came to 6 bases. The CDR3 loop spans 12 amino acids. In nucleotides, the CDR3 is TGTGCCAGCTCACCAAAGACGACTGAAGCTTTCTTT. It codes for CASSPKTTEAFF.

Note on this clonotype: This may come from a read error, since a much larger clone is one base off. This sequence joins TRBV29-1 and TRBJ2-5, with D hard to call. The CDR3 is made up of 12 amino acids. Germline lookup yields CDR1 SQVTM and CDR2 ANQGSEA. The ends were cut back, 7 bases at V and 0 bases at J, with 9 bases in the middle. This chain's CDR3 is CSARTDQETQYF. The CDR3 coding sequence is TGCAGCGCGAGGACGGACCAAGAGACCCAGTACTTC.

J is TRBJ1-2 and V is TRBV19; unclear D gene. This CDR3 has 12 residues. V lost 2 bases and J lost 10, with 11 bases in between. Germline lookup yields CDR1 LNHDA and CDR2 SQIVND (reference sequence). In DNA form, the CDR3 reads TGTGCCAGTAGTATAATGGGCATGATCTACACCTTC. As protein: CASSIMGMIYTF. Using reference TRBV19 and TRBJ1-2 for the parts outside the CDR3, the full variable domain is DGGITQSPKYLFRKEGQNVTLSCEQNLNHDAMYWYRQDPGQGLRLIYYSQIVNDFQKGDIAEGYSVSREKKESFPLTVTSAQKNPTAFYLCASSIMGMIYTFGSGTRLTVV.

CDR3 in DNA: TGTGCCACCCATACCTTAAGGGGAGCCAATCTCCGGGAGACCCAGTACTTC. This gives the protein CATHTLRGANLRETQYF. The J gene is TRBJ2-5, the V gene TRBV10-3; D is perhaps TRBD1 or TRBD2 (5 bases each). CDR1 is ENHRY and CDR2 is SYGVKD in the germline V gene. The germline V and J ends were trimmed by 10 bases and 5 bases, with 29 bases remaining between them. The CDR3 loop spans 17 amino acids.

This clonotype was recorded many times. CDR3 residues: CASSLAGGRNEQYF. Written as DNA, the CDR3 is TGTGCCAGCAGCTTAGCGGGAGGGCGTAACGAGCAGTACTTC. This chain joins TRBV7-9 and TRBJ2-7; 7 nucleotides line up with TRBD2. Germline values: CDR1 SEHNR, CDR2 FQNEAQ (reference sequence). This CDR3 has 14 amino acids. Trimming took 0 bases from V and 5 from J; bases not matched to a gene: 4.

The chain joins TRBV20-1 to TRBJ1-6; D may be TRBD1 (6 bases). Trimming stripped 6 bases from V and 8 bases from J, with 20 bases between. CDR1 DFQATT and CDR2 SNEGSKA come from the germline V gene (reference sequence). The CDR3 contains 15 residues. CDR3 DNA sequence: TGCAGTGCCAGTCGGTCCCAGGGGAGGGATTCACCCCTCCACTTT. Residues: CSASRSQGRDSPLHF.

This clonotype was counted a few times. This chain uses TRBV27 with TRBJ1-1; D is perhaps TRBD1 (5 bases). The CDR3 is made up of 13 amino acids. Germline V lookup: CDR1 MNHEY, CDR2 SMNVEV (reference sequence). V was pared by 1 base and J by 10 bases, with 13 bases between. DNA of the CDR3: TGTGCCAGCAGTTTATTAACCGGGGCCGCAGCTTTCTTT. Protein sequence: CASSLLTGAAAFF.

In the case of this clonotype: Mismatch with germline at one junction end may stem from a read error. The chain links TRBV6-2 or TRBV6-3 to TRBJ2-7, with D unresolved. The CDR3 consists of 18 residues. From germline, CDR1 is MNHEY and CDR2 SVGEGT. CDR3 amino acids: CASSSTKGRPMSFYGQYF. CDR3 coding DNA: TGTGCCAGCAGTTCCACGAAAGGAAGACCCATGAGTTTCTACGGGCAGTACTTC.

V gene TRBV12-3 or TRBV12-4 combines with J gene TRBJ2-1; D may correspond to TRBD1 or TRBD2 (5 bases each). The CDR3 length is 16 residues. V was clipped by 5 bases and J by 4 bases, with 18 bases between them. CDR3 DNA: TGTGCCAGCAGTGCGCTACTAGTCCCAGGGTACAATGAGCAGTTCTTC. Translating gives CASSALLVPGYNEQFF.

This clonotype has just a few counts. This chain uses TRBV7-8 with TRBJ2-7; D is unresolved. Germline CDR1 SGHVS, CDR2 FQNEAQ. The V end was cut by 3 bases, the J end by 2 bases, with 17 bases between. The CDR3 loop spans 16 amino acids. The DNA of the CDR3 is TGTGCCAGCAGCTTGAACGACCGCTACCTAACCTACGAGCAGTACTTC. This encodes CASSLNDRYLTYEQYF. Full variable domain (missing parts from reference TRBV7-8 and TRBJ2-7): GAGVSQSPRYKVAKRGQDVALRCDPISGHVSLFWYQQALGQGPEFLTYFQNEAQLDKSGLPSDRFFAERPEGSVSTLKIQRTQQEDSAVYLCASSLNDRYLTYEQYFGPGTRLTVT.

This clonotype was counted only a few times. This sequence joins TRBV19 and TRBJ1-5, with TRBD1 identical over 7 bases. The CDR3 consists of 15 residues. V gave up 8 bases and J gave up 1 base; unmatched junction bases: 8. Germline V CDR1 and CDR2: LNHDA, SQIVND (reference sequence). CDR3 in DNA: TGTGCCAGTGCCGGACAGGCTGACAGCAATCAGCCCCAGCATTTT. This encodes CASAGQADSNQPQHF.

This sequence joins TRBV20-1 and TRBJ2-7; TRBD2 is a possible D gene (6 bases). The V and J ends lost 0 bases and 3 bases respectively, with 12 bases between them. The CDR3 runs to 14 residues. Looked up from germline, CDR1 is DFQATT and CDR2 is SNEGSKA (reference sequence). The chain's CDR3 is CSAREAGSFYEQYF. CDR3 DNA sequence: TGCAGTGCTAGAGAAGCGGGTTCCTTCTACGAGCAGTACTTC.

In this sample, this clonotype turned up many times. CDR3 sequence: CSVEGHWQGLTYEQYF. For the CDR3, the DNA is TGCAGCGTTGAGGGTCATTGGCAGGGGCTAACCTACGAGCAGTACTTC. The rearrangement links TRBV29-1 to TRBJ2-7, with D perhaps TRBD1 (6 bases). Germline lookup yields CDR1 SQVTM and CDR2 ANQGSEA. The CDR3 loop spans 16 amino acids. With 3 bases removed from V and 2 bases from J, the gap between germline ends came to 20 bases.

The chain is built from TRBV7-6 and TRBJ2-5; perhaps TRBD1 as D (6 bases). The CDR3 totals 14 residues. Trimming took 5 bases from V and 4 from J, leaving 14 bases between them. Germline values: CDR1 SGHVS, CDR2 FNYEAQ. The CDR3 DNA sequence: TGTGCCAGCAGCCCCGGGACAAGTGTAGAGACCCAGTACTTC. This encodes CASSPGTSVETQYF.

The chain joins TRBV5-4 to TRBJ1-1; unclear D gene. The germline gives CDR1 SGHNT, CDR2 YYREEE (reference sequence). This CDR3 comprises 14 residues. The V gene lost 0 bases and the J gene lost 3 bases, with 9 bases spanning the gap. In DNA, the CDR3 is TGTGCCAGCAGCTTGGTCGGGGAGTACACTGAAGCTTTCTTT. This gives the protein CASSLVGEYTEAFF.